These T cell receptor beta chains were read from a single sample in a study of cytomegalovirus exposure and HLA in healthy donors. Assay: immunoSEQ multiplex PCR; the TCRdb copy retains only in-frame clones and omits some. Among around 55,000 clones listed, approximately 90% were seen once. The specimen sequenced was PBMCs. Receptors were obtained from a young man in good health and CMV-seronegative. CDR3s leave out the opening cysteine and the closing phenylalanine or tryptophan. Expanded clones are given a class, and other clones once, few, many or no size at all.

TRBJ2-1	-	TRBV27	ASSLAGGYNEQF
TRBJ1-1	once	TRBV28	ASSGRTEAF
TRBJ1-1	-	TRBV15	ATSSRPTGTEAF
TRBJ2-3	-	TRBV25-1	ASSDQGDTDTQY
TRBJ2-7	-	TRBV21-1	ASSSRRKTGQY
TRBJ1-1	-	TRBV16	ASSRRQGAEAF
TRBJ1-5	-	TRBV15	ATSRGTAQAPQH
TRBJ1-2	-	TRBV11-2	ASSFAGRGGYT
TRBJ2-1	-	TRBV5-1	ASSLATGNEQF
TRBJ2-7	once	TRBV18	ASVRDRGTYEQY
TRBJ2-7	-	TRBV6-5	ASSYSILAGSYEQY
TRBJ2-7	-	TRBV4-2	ASSQEGSKSSYEQY
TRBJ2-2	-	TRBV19	ASQMAGELF
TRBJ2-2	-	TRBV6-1	ASSGLAGEETGELF
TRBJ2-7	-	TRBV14	ASSRDYVYEQY
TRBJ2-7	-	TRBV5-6	ASSWGGGSYEQY
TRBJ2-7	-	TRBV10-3	AAGTSNYEQY
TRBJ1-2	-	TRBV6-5	ASSVRDSPNYGYT
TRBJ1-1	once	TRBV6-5	ASRNRVNTEAF
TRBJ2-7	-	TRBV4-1	AKEGLAAAYEQY
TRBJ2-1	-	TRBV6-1	ASKGAAAEQF
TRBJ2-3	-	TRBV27	ASSFWDYTDTQY
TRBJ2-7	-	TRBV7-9	ASSQDRLGWWSYEQY
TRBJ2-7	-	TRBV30	AWSVLFEGHEQY
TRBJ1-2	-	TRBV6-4	ASSDLPTGLVGGYT
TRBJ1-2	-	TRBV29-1	SVEEAGYT
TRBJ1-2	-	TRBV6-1	ASSELGADVYGYT
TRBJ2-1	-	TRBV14	ASSRTAGVVYNEQF
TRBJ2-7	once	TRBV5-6	ASSKREYEQY
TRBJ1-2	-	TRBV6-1	ASSGRTGHSGYT
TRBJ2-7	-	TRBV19	ASSKDGEQESYEQY
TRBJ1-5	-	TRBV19	ASSGEGAGQPQH
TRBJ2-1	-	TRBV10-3	AISETSSEQF
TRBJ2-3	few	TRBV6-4	ATGRGGDTDTQY
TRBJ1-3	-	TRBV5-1	ASSLQGAAGNTIY
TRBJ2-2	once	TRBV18	ASSATTGEAGELF
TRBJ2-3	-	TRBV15	ATSRQGAHTDTQY
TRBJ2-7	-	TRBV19	ASSVTSGSFSEQY
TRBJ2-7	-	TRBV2	ASRRTVSYEQY
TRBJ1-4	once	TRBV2	ASTKGTLTNEKLF
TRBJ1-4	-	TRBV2	ASSEGRQGGLKLF
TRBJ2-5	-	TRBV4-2	ASSQEGAGETQY
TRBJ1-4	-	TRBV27	ASTTLLRDRGEKLF
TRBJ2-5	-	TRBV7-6	ASSLGPVGVQETQY
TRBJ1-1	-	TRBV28	ASNPPQGNTEAF
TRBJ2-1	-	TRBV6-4	ASSDSSSGYYNEQF
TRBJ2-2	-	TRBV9	ASSVSWTGGDTGELF
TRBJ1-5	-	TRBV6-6	ASSYRGQDNQPQH
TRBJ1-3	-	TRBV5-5	ASSQDSYSGNTIY
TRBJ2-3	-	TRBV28	ASSSQGGADTQY
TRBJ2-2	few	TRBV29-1	SADLAGVTGELF